This is a list of T cell receptor beta chains from one sample in a study of T cells in tuberculosis. Sequenced by immunoSEQ multiplex PCR; TCRdb stores in-frame clones only, minus some. The sample records tens of thousands of clones, approximately 92% being singletons. The sequenced sample was PBMCs. These TCRs come from a donor aged 10-35 years with latent tuberculosis or without tuberculosis infection. Some clones in this sample may be carry-over from other donors' samples. CDR3s include the opening cysteine and the closing phenylalanine or tryptophan. D genes are given only for firm matches. Clone sizes are given selectively: once, few, many, or a class where the clone is expanded.

V,D,size,J,CDR3,DNA
TRBV23-1,NA,NA,TRBJ1-1,CASTLNTSDINTEAFF,TGCGCCAGCACCCTTAACACATCCGATATTAACACTGAAGCTTTCTTT
TRBV10-1,TRBD1,NA,TRBJ1-2,CASSESRQGFYGYTF,TGCGCCAGCAGCGAGTCAAGACAGGGCTTCTATGGCTACACCTTC
TRBV25-1,TRBD2,NA,TRBJ2-2,CASSDVFGGAGELFF,TGTGCCAGCAGTGATGTTTTCGGGGGGGCCGGGGAGCTGTTTTTT
TRBV11-3,NA,NA,TRBJ2-7,CASSPGEGEQYF,TGTGCCAGCAGCCCCGGAGAGGGCGAGCAGTACTTC
TRBV7-9,TRBD1,once,TRBJ2-7,CASSLSRGHNEQYF,TGTGCCAGCAGCTTAAGTAGGGGGCACAACGAGCAGTACTTC
TRBV6-5,NA,NA,TRBJ2-2,CASSYSGLITGELFF,TGTGCCAGCAGTTACTCGGGACTTATCACCGGGGAGCTGTTTTTT
TRBV7-9,NA,NA,TRBJ2-7,CASSLARLNRTTYEQYF,TGTGCCAGCAGCTTAGCGCGCTTGAACAGAACAACCTACGAGCAGTACTTC
TRBV10-3,NA,NA,TRBJ2-5,CAISPGDFMGTQYF,TGTGCCATCAGTCCCGGGGATTTCATGGGGACCCAGTACTTC
TRBV11-3,NA,NA,TRBJ2-1,CASSSWGEDNEQFF,TGTGCCAGCAGCTCATGGGGGGAAGACAATGAGCAGTTCTTC
TRBV5-1,TRBD1,NA,TRBJ1-2,CASSLAPGTGKDGYTF,TGCGCCAGCAGCTTGGCCCCGGGGACAGGGAAGGATGGCTACACCTTC
TRBV12-5,NA,once,TRBJ2-7,CASGFTLPGATWPHGSYEQYF,TGTGCTAGTGGTTTTACTCTCCCTGGGGCCACGTGGCCCCATGGGTCCTACGAGCAGTACTTC
TRBV5-4,NA,NA,TRBJ2-2,CASISGERVQSGELFF,TGTGCCAGCATTTCCGGAGAGCGGGTTCAATCCGGGGAGCTGTTTTTT
TRBV5-8,NA,NA,TRBJ1-2,CASRKGFRGGYTF,TGTGCCAGCAGGAAGGGGTTTAGGGGTGGCTACACCTTC
TRBV28,NA,once,TRBJ2-3,CASSLAGDKDTQYF,TGTGCCAGCAGTTTGGCAGGGGATAAAGATACGCAGTATTTT
TRBV23-1,NA,NA,TRBJ2-3,CASSHSRTRGVHTQYF,TGCGCCAGCAGTCACAGCAGGACTAGGGGGGTCCATACGCAGTATTTT
TRBV25-1,TRBD1,NA,TRBJ1-5,CASSENKWTGGEEPQHF,TGTGCCAGCAGTGAAAACAAATGGACAGGGGGCGAGGAGCCCCAGCATTTT
TRBV15,NA,NA,TRBJ2-7,CATSRDGGAEAYEQYF,TGTGCCACCAGCAGAGATGGGGGGGCTGAGGCCTACGAGCAGTACTTC
TRBV30,TRBD2,NA,TRBJ2-1,CAWQASSGRVAEQFF,TGTGCCTGGCAGGCCTCCAGCGGGAGAGTCGCTGAGCAGTTCTTC
TRBV28,TRBD1,NA,TRBJ1-1,CASRQGQLNTEAFF,TGTGCCAGCAGACAGGGACAGTTGAACACTGAAGCTTTCTTT
TRBV19,TRBD2,NA,TRBJ2-2,CASRPGLAGVNTGELFF,TGTGCCAGTAGGCCGGGACTAGCGGGGGTCAACACCGGGGAGCTGTTTTTT
TRBV4-1,NA,NA,TRBJ2-5,CASSRGGEETQYF,TGCGCCAGCAGCCGAGGGGGGGAAGAGACCCAGTACTTC
TRBV7-8,NA,few,TRBJ2-4,CASSLPEDWDIQYF,TGTGCCAGCAGCTTACCGGAGGATTGGGACATTCAGTACTTC
TRBV10-1,TRBD1,NA,TRBJ2-3,CASSGGTGGFWTDTQYF,TGCGCCAGCAGTGGTGGGACAGGGGGCTTCTGGACAGATACGCAGTATTTT
TRBV7-2,NA,NA,TRBJ2-2,CASSLTPLRGTWTGELFF,TGTGCCAGCAGCTTGACTCCCCTTCGGGGGACGTGGACCGGGGAGCTGTTTTTT
TRBV4-3,TRBD2,NA,TRBJ2-1,CASSQEGLAVYNEQFF,TGCGCCAGCAGCCAAGAGGGACTAGCGGTATACAATGAGCAGTTCTTC
TRBV19,NA,NA,TRBJ2-3,CATRGRGAGDTDTQYF,TGTGCCACTCGAGGACGGGGGGCGGGGGACACAGATACGCAGTATTTT
TRBV4-1,NA,NA,TRBJ2-2,CASSQWGLKFTGELFF,TGCGCCAGCAGCCAATGGGGGCTTAAATTCACCGGGGAGCTGTTTTTT
TRBV9,NA,NA,TRBJ2-2,CASSLGWGLDTGELFF,TGTGCCAGCAGCCTAGGATGGGGGCTAGACACCGGGGAGCTGTTTTTT
TRBV6-5,TRBD1,NA,TRBJ1-4,CASSDTGVDEKLFF,TGTGCCAGCAGCGACACAGGGGTGGATGAAAAACTGTTTTTT
TRBV5-4,TRBD1,NA,TRBJ1-2,CASSLDRGKGYGYTF,TGTGCCAGCAGCTTGGACAGGGGGAAGGGCTATGGCTACACCTTC
TRBV29-1,NA,NA,TRBJ2-7,CSVDAGFSYEQYF,TGCAGCGTTGATGCGGGGTTTTCCTACGAGCAGTACTTC
TRBV18,NA,NA,TRBJ1-4,CASSPLGAENEKLFF,TGTGCCAGCTCACCTTTAGGGGCGGAAAATGAAAAACTGTTTTTT
TRBV12-1,NA,NA,TRBJ1-4,CASSFPGRREKLFF,TGTGCCAGCAGCTTCCCGGGAAGGAGGGAAAAACTGTTTTTT
TRBV6-1,NA,NA,TRBJ2-7,CASSPSYEQYF,TGTGCCAGCAGCCCTTCCTACGAGCAGTACTTC
TRBV18,TRBD1,NA,TRBJ1-4,CASSSVRDSEGEKLFF,TGTGCCAGCTCATCGGTCCGGGACAGTGAGGGGGAAAAACTGTTTTTT
TRBV9,NA,NA,TRBJ1-1,CASSVAPAGLNTEAFF,TGTGCCAGCAGCGTAGCGCCAGCGGGCTTGAACACTGAAGCTTTCTTT
TRBV5-6,NA,NA,TRBJ2-1,CASSTRGYYNEQFF,TGTGCCAGCAGCACCCGAGGGTATTACAATGAGCAGTTCTTC
TRBV6-6,TRBD1,NA,TRBJ1-1,CASRETGAPTEAFF,TGTGCCAGCAGGGAGACAGGGGCGCCGACTGAAGCTTTCTTT
TRBV5-1,TRBD1,NA,TRBJ1-6,CASSGDSPNSYNSPLHF,TGCGCCAGCAGCGGGGACAGCCCAAACTCCTATAATTCACCCCTCCACTTT
TRBV4-3,NA,NA,TRBJ1-4,CASSQFGGPGEEKLFF,TGCGCCAGCAGCCAATTCGGGGGGCCTGGGGAGGAAAAACTGTTTTTT
TRBV2,NA,few,TRBJ2-7,CASSGGPVYEQYF,TGTGCCAGCAGTGGGGGGCCGGTCTACGAGCAGTACTTC
TRBV7-3,NA,NA,TRBJ2-1,CASSPDYFESNEQFF,TGTGCCAGCAGCCCCGACTACTTCGAAAGCAATGAGCAGTTCTTC
TRBV10-3,NA,NA,TRBJ2-7,CAISESGGGKDEQYF,TGTGCCATCAGTGAGTCAGGTGGAGGTAAGGACGAGCAGTACTTC
TRBV6-6,NA,NA,TRBJ1-6,CASSPRGLNNSPLHF,TGTGCCAGCAGTCCCAGGGGCTTAAATAATTCACCCCTCCACTTT
TRBV4-1,TRBD2,NA,TRBJ2-1,CASRGLAGGLGYNEQFF,TGCGCCAGCAGAGGGCTAGCGGGAGGGCTAGGGTACAATGAGCAGTTCTTC
TRBV5-1,NA,NA,TRBJ1-1,CASTAYLDTEAFF,TGCGCCAGCACCGCGTATTTAGACACTGAAGCTTTCTTT
TRBV7-9,NA,NA,TRBJ2-6,CASSRRRPSSGANVLTF,TGTGCCAGCAGCCGTCGACGTCCTAGTTCTGGGGCCAACGTCCTGACTTTC
TRBV7-8,NA,NA,TRBJ2-7,CASSLRLAGAIIPDEQYF,TGTGCCAGCAGCTTACGGCTTGCAGGCGCCATTATCCCGGACGAGCAGTACTTC
TRBV7-9,TRBD1,NA,TRBJ1-1,CASSLGQGPTEAFF,TGTGCCAGCAGTCTCGGACAGGGGCCCACTGAAGCTTTCTTT
TRBV2,TRBD2,NA,TRBJ2-7,CASSGLAGVFYEQYF,TGTGCCAGCAGTGGGCTAGCGGGAGTCTTCTACGAGCAGTACTTC
TRBV7-6,TRBD1,NA,TRBJ1-1,CASSAGQGHTEAFF,TGTGCCAGCAGCGCGGGACAGGGGCACACTGAAGCTTTCTTT
TRBV7-2,NA,NA,TRBJ2-3,CASSLANTDTQYF,TGTGCCAGCAGCTTAGCCAACACAGATACGCAGTATTTT
TRBV25-1,TRBD1,few,TRBJ2-3,CASSATGGSDTQYF,TGTGCCAGCAGTGCAACAGGGGGCTCAGATACGCAGTATTTT